These 18 T cell receptor beta chains came from one sample sequenced in a study of vaccination and CD4 T cells after COVID-19. This sample's treatment: roughly 11-day PBMC culture with coronavirus spike peptide pools or control peptides (ViraFEST assay). With the Oncomine TCR Beta short-read assay, DNA from cultured CD4+ T cells was sequenced. One entry per CDR3 protein results from TCRdb running MiXCR on the PCR reads. This table holds over 20,000 distinct CDR3 sequences, around 50% found once. Which antigens these TCRs recognize remains unknown. Sample: CD4+ T cells from blood, cultured in vitro. These receptors were obtained from a human donor who had recovered from COVID-19.

This clonotype came up a few times. The chain is built from TRBV6-1 and TRBJ2-3, with D maybe TRBD1 (6 bases). Germline V gene data show CDR1 as MNHNS and CDR2 as SASEGT. Trimming shortened V by 10 bases and J by 2 bases, and 13 bases separated the two germline ends. The CDR3 totals 13 residues. CDR3 loop: CATQDSPTDTQYF. CDR3 coding DNA: TGTGCCACCCAGGACAGTCCCACAGATACGCAGTATTTT.

V gene TRBV7-2 combines with J gene TRBJ2-2; D might be TRBD2 (5 bases). V shed 6 bases and J shed 1 base, with 12 bases lying between them. Germline CDR1 is SGHTA and CDR2 is FQGNSA. The CDR3 has 15 amino acids. CDR3 nucleotides: TGTGCCAGCAGTCGGCGGGCGGGGAACACCGGGGAGCTGTTTTTT. Translating it yields CASSRRAGNTGELFF. Based on the CDR3 plus reference TRBV7-2 and TRBJ2-2, the full variable domain is GAGVSQSPSNKVTEKGKDVELRCDPISGHTALYWYRQSLGQGLEFLIYFQGNSAPDKSGLPSDRFSAERTGGSVSTLTIQRTQQEDSAVYLCASSRRAGNTGELFFGEGSRLTVL.

The chain combines TRBV25-1 with TRBJ1-4; D remains unclear. Between the trimmed V and J ends, which lost 7 bases and 8 bases, there was a span of 14 bases. The CDR3 has 13 residues. The V gene's germline CDR1 is MGHDK and CDR2 SYGVNS. The CDR3 coding sequence is TGTGCCAGCATGCGGGGAAACGGAGAAAAACTGTTTTTT. Translated: CASMRGNGEKLFF. Full variable domain (missing parts from reference TRBV25-1 and TRBJ1-4): EADIYQTPRYLVIGTGKKITLECSQTMGHDKMYWYQQDPGMELHLIHYSYGVNSTEKGDLSSESTVSRIRTEHFPLTLESARPSHTSQYLCASMRGNGEKLFFGSGTQLSVL.

J is TRBJ2-1 and V is TRBV30, with TRBD2 matching over 14 bases. Germline CDR1 GTSNPN, CDR2 SVGIG (reference sequence). The CDR3 has 16 amino acids. The V gene end was trimmed by 2 bases and the J gene end by 6 bases; junction bases not matched to a gene: 6. The CDR3 spells CAWSLTGLAGANEQFF. The CDR3 nucleotides read TGTGCCTGGAGTCTGACGGGACTAGCGGGAGCCAATGAGCAGTTCTTC.

V gene TRBV3-1 combines with J gene TRBJ2-3; 8 nucleotides agree with TRBD2. CDR3 length: 17 amino acids. After removal of 1 base from V and 2 bases from J, the junction contained 8 bases not matched to a gene. Germline CDR1 LGHDT, CDR2 YNNKEL (reference sequence). In nucleotides, the CDR3 is TGTGCCAGCAGCCAAGTTCCGGCGGGAGGATCCACAGATACGCAGTATTTT. Encoded protein: CASSQVPAGGSTDTQYF.

This clonotype has just a few counts. The rearrangement links TRBV7-2 to TRBJ1-4; maybe TRBD1 (5 bases). Trimming stripped 4 bases from V and 6 bases from J, with 9 bases between. Germline V CDR1 and CDR2: SGHTA, FQGNSA. There are 13 residues in the CDR3. The chain's CDR3 is CASSSQGDEKLFF. The CDR3 nucleotides read TGTGCCAGCAGCTCCCAGGGAGATGAAAAACTGTTTTTT. The full variable domain, its missing parts supplied by reference TRBV7-2 and TRBJ1-4, is GAGVSQSPSNKVTEKGKDVELRCDPISGHTALYWYRQSLGQGLEFLIYFQGNSAPDKSGLPSDRFSAERTGGSVSTLTIQRTQQEDSAVYLCASSSQGDEKLFFGSGTQLSVL.

This chain uses TRBV7-3 with TRBJ2-5, with no clear D. Germline CDR1 SGHTA, CDR2 FQGTGA. The V and J ends lost 4 bases and 1 base respectively, with 7 bases between them. The length of the CDR3 is 13 residues. CDR3 coding DNA: TGTGCCAGCAGCTCGATACTCCAAGAGACCCAGTACTTC. It encodes CASSSILQETQYF.

The rearrangement links TRBV20-1 to TRBJ2-3; a possible D gene is TRBD2 (5 bases). The CDR3 contains 15 residues. Trimming removed 7 bases from V and 4 bases from J, with 21 bases in between. Germline CDR1 is DFQATT and CDR2 is SNEGSKA (reference sequence). CDR3 sequence reads: CSVFNLDGGPDTQYF. CDR3 nucleotides: TGCAGTGTGTTCAACCTCGATGGAGGCCCAGATACGCAGTATTTT.

Only a few counts were recorded for this clonotype. V gene TRBV24-1 combines with J gene TRBJ2-1, with 11 bases aligning to TRBD1. CDR3 length: 16 residues. J was trimmed by 7 bases and V by 4 bases; bases with no gene match: 8. Germline CDR1 reads KGHDR; CDR2 reads SFDVKD. CDR3 coding DNA: TGTGCCACCAGTGAAGGTGGGACAGGGGGTACAAATGAGCAGTTCTTC. Protein: CATSEGGTGGTNEQFF.

The chain couples TRBV20-1 to TRBJ1-3; D is possibly TRBD1 (5 bases). V was shortened by 0 bases and J by 0 bases, with 18 bases between the two germline ends. Germline loops: CDR1 DFQATT, CDR2 SNEGSKA (reference sequence). This CDR3 region has 18 residues. CDR3 nucleotide sequence: TGCAGTGCTAGAGATCCTGGTTATTGGGGGATCTCTGGAAACACCATATATTTT. This codes for CSARDPGYWGISGNTIYF.

This clonotype was seen a single time. Written as DNA, the CDR3 is TGTGCCAGCAGTTTATTGAACACTGAAGCTTTCTTT. Translation gives CASSLLNTEAFF. The J gene is TRBJ1-1, the V gene TRBV28; D unresolved. Between the trimmed V and J ends, which lost 1 base and 0 bases, there was a span of 0 bases. The CDR3 runs to 12 residues. Germline CDR1 MDHEN, CDR2 SYDVKM. Based on the CDR3 plus reference TRBV28 and TRBJ1-1, the full variable domain is DVKVTQSSRYLVKRTGEKVFLECVQDMDHENMFWYRQDPGLGLRLIYFSYDVKMKEKGDIPEGYSVSREKKERFSLILESASTNQTSMYLCASSLLNTEAFFGQGTRLTVV.

There are a few counts of this clonotype. The chain combines TRBV15 with TRBJ1-2, with a possible D match to TRBD1 (6 bases). The CDR3 is made up of 14 amino acids. The V and J ends lost 0 bases and 5 bases respectively, with 10 bases between them. Looked up from germline, CDR1 is LNHNV and CDR2 is YYDKDF (reference sequence). The CDR3 is CATSREGGLYGYTF. DNA of the CDR3: TGTGCCACCAGCAGAGAGGGGGGCCTGTATGGCTACACCTTC.

This rearrangement joins TRBV6-2 or TRBV6-3 to TRBJ2-1, with 7 bases matching TRBD1. CDR1 and CDR2 from the germline V gene are MNHEY and SVGEGT. With V trimmed by 5 bases and J by 8 bases, 9 bases remained unmatched. The CDR3 loop spans 14 amino acids. CDR3 sequence reads: CASSGTGVGYEQFF. The CDR3 DNA reads as TGTGCCAGCAGTGGTACAGGGGTGGGCTATGAGCAGTTCTTC.

This clonotype has just one count. This chain links TRBV12-1 with TRBJ1-6; the table gives TRBD1 as D, unverified against the DNA. TRBV12-1 is listed as a pseudogene. The CDR3 runs to 14 residues. CDR3 amino acids: CASSSVTGESPLHF. Written as DNA, the CDR3 is TGTGCCAGCAGCTCCGTTACAGGGGAATCACCCCTCCACTTT.

This clonotype was observed a few times. The chain recombines TRBV12-3 or TRBV12-4 with TRBJ1-5; 7 bases are shared with TRBD1. V was pared by 6 bases and J by 2 bases, with 16 bases of the junction left unmatched. The CDR3 covers 18 residues. CDR3 residues: CASRWDSYFIEGNQPQHF. The CDR3 DNA is TGTGCCAGCAGGTGGGACAGCTACTTTATAGAGGGCAATCAGCCCCAGCATTTT.

This clonotype was observed a few times. V and J are TRBV5-1 and TRBJ1-1; TRBD1 matches at 7 bases. The CDR3 consists of 14 residues. V shed 4 bases, J shed 1 base, and the junction held 4 bases outside the gene matches. Germline V gene lookup returns CDR1 SGHRS and CDR2 YFSETQ. CDR3 in DNA: TGCGCCAGCAGCAGAGACAGGGCGAACACTGAAGCTTTCTTT. Translating gives CASSRDRANTEAFF.

The J gene is TRBJ1-6, the V gene TRBV5-4; D unclear. Germline CDR1 and CDR2: SGHNT and YYREEE (reference sequence). V was clipped by 4 bases and J by 7 bases, with 21 bases between them. This CDR3 comprises 17 residues. CDR3 bases: TGTGCCAGCAGCAGAACTTCGACTTCCCTGGGCAATTCACCCCTCCACTTT. It codes for CASSRTSTSLGNSPLHF.

In this sample, this clonotype turned up a few times. This chain joins TRBV6-5 and TRBJ1-1; D unresolved. Per germline, CDR1 MNHEY and CDR2 SVGAGI. The CDR3 spans 15 residues. The V end was cut by 0 bases, the J end by 3 bases, with 11 bases between. Written as DNA, the CDR3 is TGTGCCAGCAGTTACTCGTCGGGAATCGACACTGAAGCTTTCTTT. It translates to CASSYSSGIDTEAFF.